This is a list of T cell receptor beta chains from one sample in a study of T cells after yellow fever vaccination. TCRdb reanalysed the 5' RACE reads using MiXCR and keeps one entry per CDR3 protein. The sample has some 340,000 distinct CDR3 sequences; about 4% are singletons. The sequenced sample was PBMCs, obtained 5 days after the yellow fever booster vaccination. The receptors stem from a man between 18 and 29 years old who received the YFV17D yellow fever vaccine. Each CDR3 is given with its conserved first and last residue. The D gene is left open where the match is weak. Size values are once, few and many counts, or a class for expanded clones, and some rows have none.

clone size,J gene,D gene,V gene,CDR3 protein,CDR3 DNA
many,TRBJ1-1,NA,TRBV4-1,CAVRPADYMNTEAFF,TGCGCCGTCCGCCCGGCAGACTATATGAACACTGAAGCTTTCTTT
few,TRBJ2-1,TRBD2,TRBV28,CASQREDYNEQFF,TGTGCCAGCCAGCGGGAGGATTACAATGAGCAGTTCTTC
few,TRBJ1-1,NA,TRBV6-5,CASNVGKETAFF,TGTGCCAGCAACGTTGGAAAGGAGACAGCTTTCTTT
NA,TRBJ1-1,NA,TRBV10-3,CAISEWGNTEAFF,TGTGCCATCAGTGAATGGGGGAACACTGAAGCTTTCTTT
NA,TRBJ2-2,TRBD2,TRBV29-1,CSVETSENTGELFF,TGCAGCGTTGAAACTAGCGAGAACACCGGGGAGCTGTTTTTT
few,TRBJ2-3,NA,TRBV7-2,CASSPNQRDTQYF,TGTGCCAGCAGCCCGAACCAACGGGATACGCAGTATTTT
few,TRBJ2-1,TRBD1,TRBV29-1,CSVSGGVRYNEQFF,TGCAGCGTTTCAGGGGGTGTCCGATACAATGAGCAGTTCTTC
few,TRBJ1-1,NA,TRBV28,CASSLEGGANTEAFF,TGTGCCAGCAGTTTAGAGGGAGGGGCGAACACTGAAGCTTTCTTT
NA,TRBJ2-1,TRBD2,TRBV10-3,CAISGTSGASYNEQFF,TGTGCCATCAGTGGAACTAGCGGGGCTTCCTACAATGAGCAGTTCTTC
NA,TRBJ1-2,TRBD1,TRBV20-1,CSARDRTGGEGYTF,TGCAGTGCTAGAGATCGGACAGGGGGTGAGGGCTACACCTTC
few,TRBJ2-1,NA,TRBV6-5,CASSPREGAGGDNEQFF,TGTGCCAGCAGCCCCAGGGAGGGGGCGGGGGGAGACAATGAGCAGTTCTTC
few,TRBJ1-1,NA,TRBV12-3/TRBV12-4,CASSFSPGTSNTEAFF,TGTGCCAGCAGTTTTTCCCCCGGGACATCGAACACTGAAGCTTTCTTT
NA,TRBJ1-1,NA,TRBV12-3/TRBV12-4,CASRYLNTEAFF,TGTGCCAGCAGGTACTTGAACACTGAAGCTTTCTTT
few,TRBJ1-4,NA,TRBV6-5,CASSYSTGGRANEKLFF,TGTGCCAGCAGTTACTCGACGGGGGGAAGGGCTAATGAAAAACTGTTTTTT
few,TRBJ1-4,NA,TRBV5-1,CASSLASGTSEKLFF,TGCGCCAGCAGCTTGGCGTCAGGGACGAGTGAAAAACTGTTTTTT
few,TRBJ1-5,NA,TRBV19,CASSNPGRQPQHF,TGTGCCAGTAGTAATCCAGGACGGCAGCCCCAGCATTTT
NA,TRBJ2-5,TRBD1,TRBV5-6,CASSLGTEQETQYF,TGTGCCAGCAGCTTAGGGACAGAGCAAGAGACCCAGTACTTC
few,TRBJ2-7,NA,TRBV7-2,CASSPYALLPPYEQYF,TGTGCCAGCAGTCCTTATGCTTTGCTACCCCCCTACGAGCAGTACTTC
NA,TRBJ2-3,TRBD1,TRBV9,CASSRDRPTDTQYF,TGTGCCTCCAGTCGGGACAGGCCCACAGATACGCAGTATTTT
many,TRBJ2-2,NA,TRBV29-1,CSVRVGELFF,TGCAGCGTGCGGGTCGGGGAGCTGTTTTTT
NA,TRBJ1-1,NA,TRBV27,CASSLNSGASGAFF,TGTGCCAGCAGTTTAAACAGCGGAGCCTCAGGAGCTTTCTTT
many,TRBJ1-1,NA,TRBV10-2,CASSEYSTEAFF,TGCGCCAGCAGTGAGTACAGCACTGAAGCTTTCTTT
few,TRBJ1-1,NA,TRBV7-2,CASSLSFWGWENTEAFF,TGTGCCAGCAGCTTATCTTTCTGGGGGTGGGAAAACACTGAAGCTTTCTTT
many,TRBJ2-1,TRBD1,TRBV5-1,CASRAGTALYNEQFF,TGCGCCAGCAGAGCCGGGACAGCGTTATACAATGAGCAGTTCTTC
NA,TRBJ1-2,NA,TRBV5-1,CASFSDPGGYGYTF,TGCGCCAGCTTTTCAGACCCAGGTGGCTATGGCTACACCTTC
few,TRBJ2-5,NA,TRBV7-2,CASSLMRGQETQYF,TGTGCCAGCAGCTTGATGAGGGGGCAAGAGACCCAGTACTTC
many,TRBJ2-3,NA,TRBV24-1,CATSGPPSGTDTQYF,TGTGCCACCAGTGGCCCCCCATCGGGGACAGATACGCAGTATTTT
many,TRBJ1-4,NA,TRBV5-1,CASSFGARNEKLFF,TGCGCCAGCAGCTTTGGGGCACGTAATGAAAAACTGTTTTTT
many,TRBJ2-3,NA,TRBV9,CASSVELRTDTQYF,TGTGCCAGCAGCGTAGAACTCAGAACAGATACGCAGTATTTT
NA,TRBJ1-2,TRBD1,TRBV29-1,CSVGSRGRDGYTF,TGCAGCGTTGGCTCCAGGGGGCGAGATGGCTACACCTTC
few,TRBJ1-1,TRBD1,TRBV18,CASSPPPRLKKTGGSRVNTEAFF,TGTGCCAGCTCACCACCACCTCGTCTCAAAAAGACAGGGGGCTCTCGGGTGAACACTGAAGCTTTCTTT
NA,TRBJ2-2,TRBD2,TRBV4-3,CASSQEGVAGVFTGELFF,TGCGCCAGCAGCCAAGAAGGGGTAGCGGGTGTCTTCACCGGGGAGCTGTTTTTT
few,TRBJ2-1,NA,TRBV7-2,CASSLRRGTYNEQFF,TGTGCCAGCAGCTTAAGACGGGGGACCTACAATGAGCAGTTCTTC
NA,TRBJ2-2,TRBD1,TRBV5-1,CASGQGALTNTGELFF,TGCGCCAGCGGCCAGGGGGCCCTAACGAACACCGGGGAGCTGTTTTTT
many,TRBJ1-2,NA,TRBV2,CASRPDSYGYTF,TGTGCCAGCAGGCCGGACAGCTATGGCTACACCTTC
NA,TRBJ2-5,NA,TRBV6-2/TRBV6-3,CASSYVNQETQYF,TGTGCCAGCAGTTACGTTAACCAAGAGACCCAGTACTTC
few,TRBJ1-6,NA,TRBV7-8,CASSLFTPPSSPLHF,TGTGCCAGCAGCTTATTCACCCCCCCTAGCTCACCCCTCCACTTT
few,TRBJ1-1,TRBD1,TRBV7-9,CASSSPGTGSSYEAFF,TGTGCCAGCAGCTCCCCCGGGACAGGGTCTTCATATGAAGCTTTCTTT
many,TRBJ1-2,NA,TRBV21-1,CASPRSPGAAYGYTF,TGTGCCAGCCCGCGCTCGCCAGGGGCCGCCTATGGCTACACCTTC
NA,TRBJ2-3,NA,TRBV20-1,CSASNGGANTQYF,TGCAGTGCTAGCAATGGCGGAGCTAATACGCAGTATTTT
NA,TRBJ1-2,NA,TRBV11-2,CASSYPTGGYTF,TGTGCCAGCAGCTACCCGACGGGGGGCTACACCTTC
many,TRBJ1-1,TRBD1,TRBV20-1,CSVSPGQGTEAFF,TGCAGTGTCTCACCGGGACAGGGGACTGAAGCTTTCTTT
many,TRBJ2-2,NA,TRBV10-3,CAIARSANTGELFF,TGTGCCATCGCGCGGTCCGCGAACACCGGGGAGCTGTTTTTT
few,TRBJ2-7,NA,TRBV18,CASSPRTENEQYF,TGTGCCAGCTCACCACGGACCGAAAACGAGCAGTACTTC
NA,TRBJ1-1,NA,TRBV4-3,CASSFDSDGAEAFF,TGCGCCAGCAGTTTCGACTCCGATGGGGCTGAAGCTTTCTTT
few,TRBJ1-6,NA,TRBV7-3,CASSSISNNSPLHF,TGTGCCAGCAGCTCAATCTCGAATAATTCACCCCTCCACTTT
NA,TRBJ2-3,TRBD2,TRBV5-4,CASSFSGLNTDTQYF,TGTGCCAGCAGCTTTAGCGGGCTTAACACAGATACGCAGTATTTT
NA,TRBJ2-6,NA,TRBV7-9,CASSLAVLADSGANVLTF,TGTGCCAGCAGCTTAGCGGTCCTGGCAGACTCTGGGGCCAACGTCCTGACTTTC
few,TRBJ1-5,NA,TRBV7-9,CASSFTGGPQPQHF,TGTGCCAGCAGCTTCACGGGGGGACCTCAGCCCCAGCATTTT
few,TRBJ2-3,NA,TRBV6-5,CASSDRSYTDTQYF,TGTGCCAGCAGTGACCGATCGTACACAGATACGCAGTATTTT
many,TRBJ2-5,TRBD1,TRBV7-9,CASSRDRSRETQYF,TGTGCCAGCAGCCGGGACAGGTCGCGAGAGACCCAGTACTTC
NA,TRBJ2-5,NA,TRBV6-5,CASSDSREPQYF,TGTGCCAGCAGTGACTCCCGGGAGCCCCAGTACTTC
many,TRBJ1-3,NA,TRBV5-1,CASSPTDPPGNTIYF,TGCGCCAGCAGCCCGACGGACCCGCCTGGAAACACCATATATTTT
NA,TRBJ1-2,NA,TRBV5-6,CASTDPEGPYGYTF,TGTGCCAGCACTGACCCAGAAGGACCGTATGGCTACACCTTC
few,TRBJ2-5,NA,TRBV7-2,CASSLVWTQETQYF,TGTGCCAGCAGCTTAGTATGGACACAAGAGACCCAGTACTTC
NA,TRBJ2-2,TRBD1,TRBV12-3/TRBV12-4,CASSSTPGTVGTGELFF,TGTGCCAGCAGTTCCACCCCCGGGACAGTAGGTACCGGGGAGCTGTTTTTT
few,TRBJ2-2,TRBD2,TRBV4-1,CASSLPRGGMNTGELFF,TGCGCCAGCAGCCTCCCCCGGGGGGGGATGAACACCGGGGAGCTGTTTTTT